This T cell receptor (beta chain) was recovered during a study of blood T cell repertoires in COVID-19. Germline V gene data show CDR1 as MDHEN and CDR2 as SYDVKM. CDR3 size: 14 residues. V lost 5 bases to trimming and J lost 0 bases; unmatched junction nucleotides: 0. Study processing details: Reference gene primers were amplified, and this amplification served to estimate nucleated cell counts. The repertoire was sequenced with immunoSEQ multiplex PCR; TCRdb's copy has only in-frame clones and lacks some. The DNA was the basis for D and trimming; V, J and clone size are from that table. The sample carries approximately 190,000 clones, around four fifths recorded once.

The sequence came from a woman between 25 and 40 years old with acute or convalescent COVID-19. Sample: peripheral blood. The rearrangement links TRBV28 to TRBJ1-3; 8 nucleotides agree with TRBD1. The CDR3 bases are TGTGCCAGCAGTACAGGGGGCTCTGGAAACACCATATATTTT. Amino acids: CASSTGGSGNTIYF. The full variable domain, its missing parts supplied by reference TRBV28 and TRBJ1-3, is DVKVTQSSRYLVKRTGEKVFLECVQDMDHENMFWYRQDPGLGLRLIYFSYDVKMKEKGDIPEGYSVSREKKERFSLILESASTNQTSMYLCASSTGGSGNTIYFGEGSWLTVV.